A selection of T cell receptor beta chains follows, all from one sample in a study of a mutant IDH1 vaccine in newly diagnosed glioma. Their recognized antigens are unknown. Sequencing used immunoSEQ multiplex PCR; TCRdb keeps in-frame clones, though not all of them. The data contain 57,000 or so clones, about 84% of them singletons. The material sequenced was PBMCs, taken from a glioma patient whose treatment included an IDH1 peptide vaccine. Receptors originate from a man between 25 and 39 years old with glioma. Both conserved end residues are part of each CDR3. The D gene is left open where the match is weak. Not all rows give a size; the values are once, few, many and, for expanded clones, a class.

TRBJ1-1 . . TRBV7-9 TGTGCCAGCAGCCCCCGGGGGCTAAACACTGAAGCTTTCTTT CASSPRGLNTEAFF
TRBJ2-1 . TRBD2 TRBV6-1 TGTGCCAGCGGGAGCGGGAGTTTCTACAATGAGCAGTTCTTC CASGSGSFYNEQFF
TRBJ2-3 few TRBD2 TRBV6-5 TGTGCCAGCAGCAAAGGACTAGCCACAGATACGCAGTATTTT CASSKGLATDTQYF
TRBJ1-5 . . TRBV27 TGTGCCAGCAGTTTATTGGGTAATAGCAATCAGCCCCAGCATTTT CASSLLGNSNQPQHF
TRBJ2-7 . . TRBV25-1 TGTGCCAGCAGTGAGGGCCACTCCTACGAGCAGTACTTC CASSEGHSYEQYF
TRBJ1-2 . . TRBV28 TGTGCCAGGGGTATCCAGGGAGGTGGCTACACCTTC CARGIQGGGYTF
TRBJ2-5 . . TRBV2 TGTGCCAGCTCGTACACCCAAGAGACCCAGTACTTC CASSYTQETQYF
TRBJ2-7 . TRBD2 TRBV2 TGTGCCAACTCGAAGCGGGAGGGCCGCAACGAGCAGTACTTC CANSKREGRNEQYF
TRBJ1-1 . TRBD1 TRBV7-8 TGTGCCAGCAGCGCCACGACAGGGGTTGTTAAGAACACTGAAGCTTTCTTT CASSATTGVVKNTEAFF
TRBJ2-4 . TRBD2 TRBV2 TGTGCCAGCAGTGAGCTAGCGGATAAAAACATTCAGTACTTC CASSELADKNIQYF
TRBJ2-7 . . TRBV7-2 TGTGCCAGCAGCTTAGTGGGGGGGCCAACCTACGAGCAGTACTTC CASSLVGGPTYEQYF
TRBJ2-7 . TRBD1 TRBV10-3 TGTGCCATCAGTGAGCCAGGTACAGGGGGCTACGAGCAGTACTTC CAISEPGTGGYEQYF
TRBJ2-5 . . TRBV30 TGTGCCTGGACCGGGGATCTGTACCAAGAGACCCAGTACTTC CAWTGDLYQETQYF
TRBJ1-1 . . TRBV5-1 TGCGCCAGCAGCTCGCCAACGAGCCTGAAAAGCACTGAAGCTTTCTTT CASSSPTSLKSTEAFF
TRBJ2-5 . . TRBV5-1 TGCGCCAGCAGCTTGGCTTCAGGGGGGATTGAGACCCAGTACTTC CASSLASGGIETQYF
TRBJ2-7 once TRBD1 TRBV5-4 TGTGCCAGCAGCTTTGGCCCGGCCGACAGGGTGGTCCCCTACGAGCAGTACTTC CASSFGPADRVVPYEQYF
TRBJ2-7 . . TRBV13 TGTGCCAGCAGCTTAGGGGACCGCGAGCAGTACTTC CASSLGDREQYF
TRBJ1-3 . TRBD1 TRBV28 TGTGCCAGCAGAGCCCCGGGACAGGGGGAGAACACCATATATTTT CASRAPGQGENTIYF
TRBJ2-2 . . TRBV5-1 TGCGCCAGCGCCCCGGAACAGATTAACACCGGGGAGCTGTTTTTT CASAPEQINTGELFF
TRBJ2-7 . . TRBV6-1 TGTGCCAGCAGTGAAGTTTTATACGAGCAGTACTTC CASSEVLYEQYF
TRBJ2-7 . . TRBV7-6 TGTGCCAGCAGCTTACTTGCAGCGGAAGACTACGAGCAGTACTTC CASSLLAAEDYEQYF
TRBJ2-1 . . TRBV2 TGTGCCAGCAGACTGCAGGGAGAGCAGTTCTTC CASRLQGEQFF
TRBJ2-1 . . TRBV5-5 TGTGCCAGCAGCTTGGAGGCGACTAGAACGTACAATGAGCAGTTCTTC CASSLEATRTYNEQFF
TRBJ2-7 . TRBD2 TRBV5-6 TGTGCCAGCAGCTTGGGTGTAGCGGGGGGGCAGTACGAGCAGTACTTC CASSLGVAGGQYEQYF
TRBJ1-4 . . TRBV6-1 TGTGCCAGCAGTGAAGGGGGCGCAGAGAATGAAAAACTGTTTTTT CASSEGGAENEKLFF
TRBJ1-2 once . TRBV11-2 TGTGCCAGCAGCTTAGATCCGCAGATAAGGGGCTACACCTTC CASSLDPQIRGYTF
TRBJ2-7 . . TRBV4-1 TGCGCCAGCAGCCAAGGCCAAGGTGGGGTTTCCTACGAGCAGTACTTC CASSQGQGGVSYEQYF
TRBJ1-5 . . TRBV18 TGTGCCAGCTCAGCTTCGACCCCCGGCAATCAGCCCCAGCATTTT CASSASTPGNQPQHF
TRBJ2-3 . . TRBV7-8 TGTGCCAGCAGCTTAGGGGTTCTCACAGATACGCAGTATTTT CASSLGVLTDTQYF
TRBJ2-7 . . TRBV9 TGTGCCAGCAGCTTCCGGGACACCGAGCAGTACTTC CASSFRDTEQYF
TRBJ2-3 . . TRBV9 TGTGCCAGCAGCGTAGAACGAGGCCTCTCCCGCACAGATACGCAGTATTTT CASSVERGLSRTDTQYF
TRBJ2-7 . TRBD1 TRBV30 TGTGCCTACGCCCCGGACAGGGGACCCTACGAGCAGTACTTC CAYAPDRGPYEQYF
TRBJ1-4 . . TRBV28 TGTGCCAGCAGTTCGGGCGGCGGACTTAATGAAAAACTGTTTTTT CASSSGGGLNEKLFF
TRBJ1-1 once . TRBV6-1 TGTGCCAGCAGTGAGATACAGGGATCTAGTGGCACTGAAGCTTTCTTT CASSEIQGSSGTEAFF
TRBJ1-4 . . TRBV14 TGTGCCAGCAGCCATAACAAACAGGGTCTCCGTGAAAAACTGTTTTTT CASSHNKQGLREKLFF
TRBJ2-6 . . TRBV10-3 TGTGCCATCAGTGAGTCGCTAATAAGGCCGACCTCTGGGGCCAACGTCCTGACTTTC CAISESLIRPTSGANVLTF
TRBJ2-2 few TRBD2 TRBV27 TGTGCCAGTAAAATAACTAGCGGGAGTTTAGGACGGGAGCTGTTTTTT CASKITSGSLGRELFF
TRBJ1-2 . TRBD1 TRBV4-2 TGTGCCAGCAGCCGACGGACAGGGGGGGACCTTAACTATGGCTACACCTTC CASSRRTGGDLNYGYTF
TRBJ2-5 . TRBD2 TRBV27 TGTGCCAGCAGGACTAGCGGGGACGAGACCCAGTACTTC CASRTSGDETQYF
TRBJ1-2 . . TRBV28 TGTGCCAGCAGTTTGCAGGGCCACTATGGCTACACCTTC CASSLQGHYGYTF
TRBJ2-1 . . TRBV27 TGTGCCAGCAGTTTAACAGTACCCACCTACAATGAGCAGTTCTTC CASSLTVPTYNEQFF
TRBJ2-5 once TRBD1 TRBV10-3 TGTGCCATCAGCTCCAGGACAGGTGGAGAGACCCAGTACTTC CAISSRTGGETQYF
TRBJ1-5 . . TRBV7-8 TGTGCCAGCAGTTTGGACAGCGTTAGCAATCAGCCCCAGCATTTT CASSLDSVSNQPQHF